The clone carrying this T cell receptor (beta chain) came up a few times. Its antigen is unidentified. The sample originates from a study of T-cell memory formation after mild COVID-19. Trimming took 5 bases from V and 0 from J; bases not matched to a gene: 4. The CDR3 covers 15 residues. TCRdb re-called the 5' RACE reads through MiXCR, storing one row per CDR3 protein. The table has about 540,000 distinct CDR3 sequences, over 20% seen once. Broader study findings: CD4+ clones that contracted lay mainly in CM and EM; CD8+ ones lay in EMRA.

The chain couples TRBV12-3 or TRBV12-4 to TRBJ2-1; TRBD2 agrees at 7 bases. This clonotype originated in an adult woman who had mild COVID-19 (a few samples of this study predate the infection). Cell type and time point are not known. Sequencing was performed on PBMCs or a T cell subset sorted from them (not recorded which). As DNA, the CDR3 is TGTGCCAGCAGTCCACTAGCGAGCTCCTACAATGAGCAGTTCTTC. Translating gives CASSPLASSYNEQFF.